Below, one T cell receptor (beta chain) is given with its context. Authors' processing steps: Nucleated cell counts were estimated from reference gene primer amplification. This table comes from immunoSEQ multiplex PCR, and its TCRdb copy is limited to in-frame clones, with some not included. V and J calls plus clone size are reproduced from that table; the DNA served to infer D and trimming. Here the sample spans about 58,000 clones, about 85% being singletons. This sample was taken from a study of blood T cell repertoires in COVID-19. Study-level information: T cells, B-cell-depleted T cells, or PBMCs provided the cDNA or gDNA that served as material.

J lost 1 base, V lost 5 bases, and 6 bases had no gene match. CDR3 length: 15 residues. CDR1 is MNHEY and CDR2 is SVGEGT in the germline V gene. Sequencing used peripheral blood. This TCR came from a man between 35 and 55 years old with active COVID-19. The rearrangement links TRBV6-2 or TRBV6-3 to TRBJ2-7, with TRBD2 matching over 9 bases. The CDR3 loop reads CASSPTSGYSYEQYF. CDR3 nucleotides: TGTGCCAGCAGTCCAACTAGCGGGTATTCCTACGAGCAGTACTTC.